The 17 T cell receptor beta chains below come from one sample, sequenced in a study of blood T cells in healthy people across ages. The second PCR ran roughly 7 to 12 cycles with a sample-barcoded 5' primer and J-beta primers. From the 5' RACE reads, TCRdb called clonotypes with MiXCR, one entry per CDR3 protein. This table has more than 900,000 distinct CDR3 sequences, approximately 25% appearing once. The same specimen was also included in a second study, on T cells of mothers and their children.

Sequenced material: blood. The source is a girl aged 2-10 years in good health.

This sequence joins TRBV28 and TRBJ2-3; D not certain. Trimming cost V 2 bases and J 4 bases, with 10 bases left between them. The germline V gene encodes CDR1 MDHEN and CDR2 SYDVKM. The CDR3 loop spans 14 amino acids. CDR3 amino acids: CASSLRLIPDTQYF. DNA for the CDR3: TGTGCCAGCAGTTTAAGACTGATCCCAGATACGCAGTATTTT.

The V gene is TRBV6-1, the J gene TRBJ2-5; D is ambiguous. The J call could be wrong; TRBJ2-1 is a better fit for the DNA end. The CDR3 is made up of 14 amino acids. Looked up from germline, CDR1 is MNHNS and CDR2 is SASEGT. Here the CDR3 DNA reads TGTGCCAGCAGTGAGAGTCTGGGGTACGATGAGCAGTTCTTC. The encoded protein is CASSESLGYDEQFF.

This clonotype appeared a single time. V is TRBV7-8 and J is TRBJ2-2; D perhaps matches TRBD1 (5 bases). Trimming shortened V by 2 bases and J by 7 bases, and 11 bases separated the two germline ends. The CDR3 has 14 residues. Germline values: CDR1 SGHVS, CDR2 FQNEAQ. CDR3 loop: CASSLWGGIGELFF. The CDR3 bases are TGTGCCAGCAGCTTATGGGGCGGTATCGGGGAGCTGTTTTTT.

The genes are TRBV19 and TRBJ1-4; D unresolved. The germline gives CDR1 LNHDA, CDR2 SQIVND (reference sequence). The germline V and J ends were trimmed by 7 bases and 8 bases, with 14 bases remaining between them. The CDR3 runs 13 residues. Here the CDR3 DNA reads TGTGCCAGTATGGCCCTCTCGGGCGAAAAACTGTTTTTT. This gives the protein CASMALSGEKLFF.

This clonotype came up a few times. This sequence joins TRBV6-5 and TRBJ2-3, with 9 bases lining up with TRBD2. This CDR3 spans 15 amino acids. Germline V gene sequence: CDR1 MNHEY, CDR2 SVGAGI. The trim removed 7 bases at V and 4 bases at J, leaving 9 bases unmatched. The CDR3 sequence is CASTYIAGGPDTQYF. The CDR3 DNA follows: TGTGCCAGCACCTACATCGCGGGGGGGCCAGATACGCAGTATTTT.

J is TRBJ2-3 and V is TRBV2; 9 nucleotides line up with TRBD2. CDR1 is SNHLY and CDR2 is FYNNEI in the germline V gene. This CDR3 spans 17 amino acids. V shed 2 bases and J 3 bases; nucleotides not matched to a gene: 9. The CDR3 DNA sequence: TGTGCCAGCAGTGAATGGGCGGGAGGGCCCTCTACAGATACGCAGTATTTT. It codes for CASSEWAGGPSTDTQYF. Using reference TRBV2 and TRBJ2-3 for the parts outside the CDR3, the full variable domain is EPEVTQTPSHQVTQMGQEVILRCVPISNHLYFYWYRQILGQKVEFLVSFYNNEISEKSEIFDDQFSVERPDGSNFTLKIRSTKLEDSAMYFCASSEWAGGPSTDTQYFGPGTRLTVL.

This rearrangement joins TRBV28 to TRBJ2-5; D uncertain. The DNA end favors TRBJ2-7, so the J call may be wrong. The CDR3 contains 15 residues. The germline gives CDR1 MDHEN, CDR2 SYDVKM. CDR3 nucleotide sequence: TGTGCCAGCAGTTCTATAGGCCCTCTCAATTACGAGCAGTACTTC. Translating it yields CASSSIGPLNYEQYF.

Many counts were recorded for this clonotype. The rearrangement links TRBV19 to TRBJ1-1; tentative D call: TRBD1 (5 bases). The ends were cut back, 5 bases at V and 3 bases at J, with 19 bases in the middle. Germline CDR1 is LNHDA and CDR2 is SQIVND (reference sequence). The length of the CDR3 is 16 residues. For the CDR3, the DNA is TGTGCCAGTAGTGGGGCAGGGAGGGTTGAAGACACTGAAGCTTTCTTT. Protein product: CASSGAGRVEDTEAFF.

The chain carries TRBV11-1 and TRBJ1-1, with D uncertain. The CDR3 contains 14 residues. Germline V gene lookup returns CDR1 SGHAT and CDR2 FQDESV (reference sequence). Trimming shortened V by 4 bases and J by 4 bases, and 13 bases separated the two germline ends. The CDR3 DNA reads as TGTGCCAGCAGCTACTCGTCGAGGGTCACTGAAGCTTTCTTT. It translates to CASSYSSRVTEAFF. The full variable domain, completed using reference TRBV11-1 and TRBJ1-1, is EAEVAQSPRYKITEKSQAVAFWCDPISGHATLYWYRQILGQGPELLVQFQDESVVDDSQLPKDRFSAERLKGVDSTLKIQPAELGDSAMYLCASSYSSRVTEAFFGQGTRLTVV.

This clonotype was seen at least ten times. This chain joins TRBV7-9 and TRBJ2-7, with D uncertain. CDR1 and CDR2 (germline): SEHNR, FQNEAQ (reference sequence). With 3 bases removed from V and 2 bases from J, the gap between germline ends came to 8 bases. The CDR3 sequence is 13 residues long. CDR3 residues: CASSLTAPYEQYF. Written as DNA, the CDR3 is TGTGCCAGCAGCTTGACGGCCCCCTACGAGCAGTACTTC.

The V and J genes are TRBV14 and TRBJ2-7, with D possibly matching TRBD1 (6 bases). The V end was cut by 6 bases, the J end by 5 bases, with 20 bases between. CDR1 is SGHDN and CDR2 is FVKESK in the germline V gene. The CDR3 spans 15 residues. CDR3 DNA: TGTGCCAGCAGTCAAAACTACAGGGAGCAAAACGAGCAGTACTTC. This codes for CASSQNYREQNEQYF. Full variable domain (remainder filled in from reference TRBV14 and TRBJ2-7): EAGVTQFPSHSVIEKGQTVTLRCDPISGHDNLYWYRRVMGKEIKFLLHFVKESKQDESGMPNNRFLAERTGGTYSTLKVQPAELEDSGVYFCASSQNYREQNEQYFGPGTRLTVT.

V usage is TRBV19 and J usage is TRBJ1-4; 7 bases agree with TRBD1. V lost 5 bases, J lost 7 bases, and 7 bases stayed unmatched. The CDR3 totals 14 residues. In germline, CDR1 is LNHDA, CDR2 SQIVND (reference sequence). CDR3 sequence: CASSQRDRSEKLFF. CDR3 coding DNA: TGTGCCAGTAGTCAACGGGACAGATCTGAAAAACTGTTTTTT.

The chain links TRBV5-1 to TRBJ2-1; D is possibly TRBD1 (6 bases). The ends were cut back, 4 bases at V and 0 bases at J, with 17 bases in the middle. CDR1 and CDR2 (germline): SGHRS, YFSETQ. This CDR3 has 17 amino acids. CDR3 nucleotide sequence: TGCGCCAGCAGCGGAGGACAGTCGACAAGCTCCTACAATGAGCAGTTCTTC. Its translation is CASSGGQSTSSYNEQFF.

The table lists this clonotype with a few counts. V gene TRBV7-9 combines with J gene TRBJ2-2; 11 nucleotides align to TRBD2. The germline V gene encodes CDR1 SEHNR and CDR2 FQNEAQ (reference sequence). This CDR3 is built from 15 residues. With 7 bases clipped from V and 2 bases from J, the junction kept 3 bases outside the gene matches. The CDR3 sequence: CASTLAGDNTGELFF. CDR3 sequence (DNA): TGTGCCAGCACACTAGCGGGGGACAACACCGGGGAGCTGTTTTTT.

The CDR3 protein is CASSFRAVGYTF. The DNA of the CDR3 is TGTGCCAGCAGTTTTCGGGCGGTTGGCTACACCTTC. V usage is TRBV12-3 or TRBV12-4 and J usage is TRBJ1-2; D is uncertain. This CDR3 has 12 residues. V lost 3 bases to trimming and J lost 7 bases, with 9 bases between them.

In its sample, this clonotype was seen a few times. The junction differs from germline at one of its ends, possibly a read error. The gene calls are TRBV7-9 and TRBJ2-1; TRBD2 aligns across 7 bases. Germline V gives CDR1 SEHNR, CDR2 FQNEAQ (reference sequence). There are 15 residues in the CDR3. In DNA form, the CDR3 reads TGTGCCAACAGCCCCAGCGGGGCCAGAGTCAATGAGCAGTTCTTC. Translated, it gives CANSPSGARVNEQFF. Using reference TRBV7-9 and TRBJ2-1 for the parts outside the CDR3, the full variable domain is DTGVSQNPRHKITKRGQNVTFRCDPISEHNRLYWYRQTLGQGPEFLTYFQNEAQLEKSRLLSDRFSAERPKGSFSTLEIQRTEQGDSAMYLCANSPSGARVNEQFFGPGTRLTVL.

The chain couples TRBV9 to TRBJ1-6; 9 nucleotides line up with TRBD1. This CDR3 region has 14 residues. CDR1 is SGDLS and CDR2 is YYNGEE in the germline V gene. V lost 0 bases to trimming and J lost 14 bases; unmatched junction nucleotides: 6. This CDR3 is CASSVAGQGESLHF. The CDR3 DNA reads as TGTGCCAGCAGCGTAGCGGGACAGGGTGAATCCCTCCACTTT.